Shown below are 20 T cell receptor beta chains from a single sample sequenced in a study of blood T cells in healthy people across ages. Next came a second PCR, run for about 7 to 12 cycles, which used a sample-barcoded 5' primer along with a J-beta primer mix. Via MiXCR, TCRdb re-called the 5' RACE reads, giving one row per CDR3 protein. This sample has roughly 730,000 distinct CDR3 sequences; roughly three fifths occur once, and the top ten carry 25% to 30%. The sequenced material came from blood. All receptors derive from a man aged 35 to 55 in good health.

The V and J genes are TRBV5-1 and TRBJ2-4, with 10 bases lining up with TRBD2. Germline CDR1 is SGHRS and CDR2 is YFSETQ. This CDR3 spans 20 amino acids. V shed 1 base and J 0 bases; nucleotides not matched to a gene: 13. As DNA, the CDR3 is TGCGCCAGCAGCTTGCACCGGACTAGCGGACGGGAACTAGCCAAAAACATTCAGTACTTC. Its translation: CASSLHRTSGRELAKNIQYF.

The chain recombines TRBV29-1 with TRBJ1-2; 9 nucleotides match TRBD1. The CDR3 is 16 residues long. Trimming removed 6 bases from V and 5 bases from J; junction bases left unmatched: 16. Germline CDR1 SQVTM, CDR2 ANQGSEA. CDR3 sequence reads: CSVIRGQGSFGYGYTF. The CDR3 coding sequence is TGCAGCGTGATACGGGGACAGGGTTCCTTCGGATATGGCTACACCTTC.

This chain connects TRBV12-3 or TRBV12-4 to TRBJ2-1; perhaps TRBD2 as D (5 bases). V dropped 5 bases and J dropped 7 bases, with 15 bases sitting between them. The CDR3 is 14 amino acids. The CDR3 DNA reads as TGTGCCAGCAGTCCCGGGATCAACGGGAATGAGCAGTTCTTC. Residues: CASSPGINGNEQFF.

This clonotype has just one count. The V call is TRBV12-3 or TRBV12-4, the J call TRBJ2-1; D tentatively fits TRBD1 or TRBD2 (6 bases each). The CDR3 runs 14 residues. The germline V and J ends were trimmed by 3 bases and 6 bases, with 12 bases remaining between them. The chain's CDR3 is CASSFGGRVNEQFF. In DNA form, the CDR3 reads TGTGCCAGCAGTTTTGGGGGGCGAGTCAATGAGCAGTTCTTC.

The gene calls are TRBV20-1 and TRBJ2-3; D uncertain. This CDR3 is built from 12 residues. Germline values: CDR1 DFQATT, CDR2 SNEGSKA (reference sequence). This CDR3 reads CSDQTSGGTQYF. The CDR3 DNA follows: TGCAGCGACCAAACCTCGGGTGGTACGCAGTATTTT.

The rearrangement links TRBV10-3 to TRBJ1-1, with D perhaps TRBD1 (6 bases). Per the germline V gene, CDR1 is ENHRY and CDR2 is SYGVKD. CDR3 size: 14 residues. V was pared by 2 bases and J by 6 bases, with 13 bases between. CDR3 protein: CAISELVRGAEAFF. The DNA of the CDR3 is TGTGCCATCAGTGAGCTGGTCAGGGGTGCTGAAGCTTTCTTT.

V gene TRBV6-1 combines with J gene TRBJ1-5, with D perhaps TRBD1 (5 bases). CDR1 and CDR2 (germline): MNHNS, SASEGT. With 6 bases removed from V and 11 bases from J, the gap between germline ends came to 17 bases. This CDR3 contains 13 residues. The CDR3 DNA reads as TGTGCCAGCAGACCGACCGTGGCGGGGGCCCAGCATTTT. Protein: CASRPTVAGAQHF.

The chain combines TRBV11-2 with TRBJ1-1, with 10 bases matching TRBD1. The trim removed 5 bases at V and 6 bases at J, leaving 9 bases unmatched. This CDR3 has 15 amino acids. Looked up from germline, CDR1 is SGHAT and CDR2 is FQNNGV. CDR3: CASSHVGTGVPEAFF. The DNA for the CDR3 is TGTGCCAGCAGCCACGTTGGGACAGGGGTCCCTGAAGCTTTCTTT.

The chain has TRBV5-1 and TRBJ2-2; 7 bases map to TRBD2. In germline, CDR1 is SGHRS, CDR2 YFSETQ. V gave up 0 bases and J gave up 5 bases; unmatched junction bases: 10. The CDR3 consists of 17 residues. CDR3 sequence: CASSLVWASGRTGELFF. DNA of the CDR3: TGCGCCAGCAGCTTGGTCTGGGCCTCCGGGAGGACCGGGGAGCTGTTTTTT.

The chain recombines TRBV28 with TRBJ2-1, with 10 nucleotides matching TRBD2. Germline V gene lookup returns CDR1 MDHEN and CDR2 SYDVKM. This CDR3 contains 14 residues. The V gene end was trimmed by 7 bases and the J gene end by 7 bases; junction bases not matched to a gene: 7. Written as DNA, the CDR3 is TGTGCCAGCACAGCGGGAGGGCGTTGGAATGAGCAGTTCTTC. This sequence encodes CASTAGGRWNEQFF. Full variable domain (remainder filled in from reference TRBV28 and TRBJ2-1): DVKVTQSSRYLVKRTGEKVFLECVQDMDHENMFWYRQDPGLGLRLIYFSYDVKMKEKGDIPEGYSVSREKKERFSLILESASTNQTSMYLCASTAGGRWNEQFFGPGTRLTVL.

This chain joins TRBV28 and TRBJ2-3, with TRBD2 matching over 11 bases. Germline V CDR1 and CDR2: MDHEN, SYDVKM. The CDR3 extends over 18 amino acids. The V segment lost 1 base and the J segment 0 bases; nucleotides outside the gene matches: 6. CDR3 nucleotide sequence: TGTGCCAGCAGTTTATCACTAGCGGGGGACTCTAGCACAGATACGCAGTATTTT. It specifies CASSLSLAGDSSTDTQYF.

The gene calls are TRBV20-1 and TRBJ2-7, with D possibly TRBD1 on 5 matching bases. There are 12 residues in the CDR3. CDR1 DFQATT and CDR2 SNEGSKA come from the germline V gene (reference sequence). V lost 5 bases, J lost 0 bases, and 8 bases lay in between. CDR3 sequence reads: CSADRDSYEQYF. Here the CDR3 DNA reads TGCAGTGCTGACAGAGACTCCTACGAGCAGTACTTC.

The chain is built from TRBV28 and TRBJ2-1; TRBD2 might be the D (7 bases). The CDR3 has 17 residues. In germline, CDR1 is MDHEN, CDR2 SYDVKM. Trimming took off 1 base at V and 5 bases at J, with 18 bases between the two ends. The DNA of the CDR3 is TGTGCCAGCAGTTTATCCCTTACTAGGGGGGGGAACAATGAGCAGTTCTTC. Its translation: CASSLSLTRGGNNEQFF.

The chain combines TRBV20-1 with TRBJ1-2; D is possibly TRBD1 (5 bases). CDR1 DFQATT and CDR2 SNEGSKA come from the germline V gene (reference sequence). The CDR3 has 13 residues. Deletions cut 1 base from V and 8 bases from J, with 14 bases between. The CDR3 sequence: CSARASQGFGYTF. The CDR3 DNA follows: TGCAGTGCTAGAGCGAGTCAGGGCTTCGGCTACACCTTC.

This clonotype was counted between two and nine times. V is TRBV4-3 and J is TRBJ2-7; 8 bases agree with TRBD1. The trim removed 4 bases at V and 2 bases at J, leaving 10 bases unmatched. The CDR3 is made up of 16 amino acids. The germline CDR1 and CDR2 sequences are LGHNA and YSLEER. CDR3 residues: CASSPHPGTGTYEQYF. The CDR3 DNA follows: TGCGCCAGCAGCCCCCACCCCGGGACAGGTACCTACGAGCAGTACTTC.

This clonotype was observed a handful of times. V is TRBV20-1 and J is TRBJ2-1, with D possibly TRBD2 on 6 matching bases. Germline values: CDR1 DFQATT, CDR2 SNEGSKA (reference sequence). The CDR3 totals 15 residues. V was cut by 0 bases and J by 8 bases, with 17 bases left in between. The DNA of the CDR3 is TGCAGTGCTAGAGACCGGGCCGGGGGATTGGATGAGCAGTTCTTC. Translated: CSARDRAGGLDEQFF.

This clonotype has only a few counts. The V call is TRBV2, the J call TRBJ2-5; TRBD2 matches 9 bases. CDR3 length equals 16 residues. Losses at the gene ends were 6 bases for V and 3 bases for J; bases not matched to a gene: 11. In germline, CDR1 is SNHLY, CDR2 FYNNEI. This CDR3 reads CASSLVWAGGKETQYF. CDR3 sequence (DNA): TGTGCCAGCAGCCTCGTTTGGGCGGGGGGGAAAGAGACCCAGTACTTC.

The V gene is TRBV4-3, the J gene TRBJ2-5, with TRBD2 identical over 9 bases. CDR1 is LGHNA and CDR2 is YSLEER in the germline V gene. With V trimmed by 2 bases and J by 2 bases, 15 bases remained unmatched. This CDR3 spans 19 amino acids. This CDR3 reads CASSQLIAGVGVSQETQYF. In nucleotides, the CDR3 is TGCGCCAGCAGCCAATTGATAGCGGGAGTGGGGGTTTCGCAAGAGACCCAGTACTTC.

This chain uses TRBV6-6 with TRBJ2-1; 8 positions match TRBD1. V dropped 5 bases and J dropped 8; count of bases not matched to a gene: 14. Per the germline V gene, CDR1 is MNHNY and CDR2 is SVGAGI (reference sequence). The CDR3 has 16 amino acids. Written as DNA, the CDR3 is TGTGCCAGCAGTCTTACAGGGGGTCTATTTAATCATGAGCAGTTCTTC. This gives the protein CASSLTGGLFNHEQFF.

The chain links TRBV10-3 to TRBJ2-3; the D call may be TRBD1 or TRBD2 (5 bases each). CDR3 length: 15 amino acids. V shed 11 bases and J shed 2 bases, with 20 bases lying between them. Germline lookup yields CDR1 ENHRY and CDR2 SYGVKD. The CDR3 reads CALGGEGPSTDTQYF. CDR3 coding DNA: TGTGCCCTTGGGGGAGAGGGTCCTTCCACAGATACGCAGTATTTT.